This T cell receptor beta chain was sequenced for a study of T cells in Graves' hyperthyroidism and ophthalmopathy. Study results and caveats: Separating ophthalmopathy from stable hyperthyroidism was achieved by a 13 V-J model. Peripheral blood also featured most of the thyroid clonotypes expanded above 0.001.

The CDR3 extends over 13 amino acids. The V segment lost 5 bases and the J segment 5 bases; nucleotides outside the gene matches: 2. Germline V CDR1 and CDR2: SGHTA, FQGTGA. Uncontrolled infections, other autoimmune diseases, pregnancy or lactation led to exclusion of patients. The source material, RNA transcripts, was used to amplify TCR beta CDR3 regions. The HTBI set primed first-round TCR CDR3 RT-PCR. TCRdb itself ran the multiplex PCR reads through MiXCR, one entry per CDR3 protein. The table lists about 380,000 distinct CDR3 sequences, around an eighth of them singletons. Ten or more counts support this clonotype. Its target is not known.

Specimen: blood. The TCR sequence derives from a man aged 25-45 years with Graves' hyperthyroidism that later progressed to Graves' ophthalmopathy. This chain joins TRBV7-3 and TRBJ1-5; 8 nucleotides line up with TRBD1. In nucleotides, the CDR3 is TGTGCCAGCAGCGCGACAGGGGATCAGCCCCAGCATTTT. Translation gives CASSATGDQPQHF.